This T cell receptor (beta chain) was captured by sequencing in a study of T cell responses to AZD1222 COVID-19 vaccine. V was cut by 3 bases and J by 6 bases, with 15 bases left in between. The germline V gene encodes CDR1 GTSNPN and CDR2 SVGIG (reference sequence). The length of the CDR3 is 14 residues. Sequencing used immunoSEQ multiplex PCR; TCRdb keeps in-frame clones, though not all of them. The table shows approximately 20,000 clones, with 82% occurring only once. The starting material was peripheral blood, obtained on day 0 of AZD1222 vaccination. This chain uses TRBV30 with TRBJ2-1; D tentatively reads TRBD1 or TRBD2 (6 bases each). This TCR was sampled from an adult in good health. In nucleotides, the CDR3 is TGTGCCTGGAGGAGGGGGGTGCTAGTCAATGAGCAGTTCTTC. It is translated as CAWRRGVLVNEQFF.